The 16 T cell receptor beta chains below all came from one sample that was sequenced in a study of blood T cell repertoires in COVID-19. Clones were read by immunoSEQ multiplex PCR, and TCRdb kept only the in-frame ones, dropping some. The profile covers hundreds of thousands of clones, with about 88% appearing a single time and approximately 0.69% taken by the ten largest. The sequenced material came from peripheral blood. All receptors derive from a man aged 35-49 years with acute or convalescent COVID-19.

The chain combines TRBV6-5 with TRBJ1-4, with 7 bases aligning to TRBD1. Germline loops: CDR1 MNHEY, CDR2 SVGAGI. V lost 8 bases to trimming and J lost 7 bases; unmatched junction nucleotides: 7. The CDR3 runs to 13 residues. The CDR3 sequence: CASDRDMREKLFF. The CDR3 DNA is TGTGCCAGCGACAGGGACATGCGTGAAAAACTGTTTTTT.

This chain links TRBV5-5 with TRBJ1-4; D unresolved. With 4 bases removed from V and 5 bases from J, the gap between germline ends came to 3 bases. Germline CDR1 is SGHKS and CDR2 is YYEKEE (reference sequence). The CDR3 loop spans 11 amino acids. The CDR3 spells CASSINEKLFF. CDR3 nucleotide sequence: TGTGCCAGCAGCATAAATGAAAAACTGTTTTTT.

The rearrangement links TRBV10-2 to TRBJ2-7, with D possibly being TRBD2 (6 bases). V was cut by 9 bases and J by 0 bases, with 15 bases left in between. The length of the CDR3 is 14 residues. The V gene's germline CDR1 is WSHSY and CDR2 SAAADI. CDR3 nucleotide sequence: TGCGCCAGTGACCGGGGAGGATTCTCCTACGAGCAGTACTTC. Translation: CASDRGGFSYEQYF.

In this sample, this clone turned up once. The V call is TRBV27, the J call TRBJ2-7; possibly TRBD1 for D (6 bases). Germline values: CDR1 MNHEY, CDR2 SMNVEV (reference sequence). The CDR3 is 16 amino acids. V gave up 2 bases and J gave up 3 bases, with 17 bases separating them. CDR3 DNA: TGTGCCAGCAGTTTAGAAGGGACAAGTGGGAGCTACGAGCAGTACTTC. Translating it yields CASSLEGTSGSYEQYF.

The CDR3 reads CASSNRDRVAGELFF. CDR3 in DNA: TGCGCCAGCAGCAATCGGGACAGGGTAGCCGGGGAGCTGTTTTTT. The chain recombines TRBV4-1 with TRBJ2-2; 9 positions match TRBD1. This CDR3 has 15 amino acids. Trimming at V came to 5 bases and at J to 6 bases, leaving 7 bases not matched to a gene. Germline V gene lookup returns CDR1 MGHRA and CDR2 YSYEKL.

This clone was seen only once. CDR3: CASSIVHNYGYTF. In DNA, the CDR3 is TGTGCCAGTAGTATTGTCCATAACTATGGCTACACCTTC. This chain links TRBV19 with TRBJ1-2; D is ambiguous. V was pared by 3 bases and J by 1 base, with 6 bases between. Germline V gene data show CDR1 as LNHDA and CDR2 as SQIVND (reference sequence). The CDR3 runs to 13 residues. The full variable domain, with the rest looked up from reference TRBV19 and TRBJ1-2, is DGGITQSPKYLFRKEGQNVTLSCEQNLNHDAMYWYRQDPGQGLRLIYYSQIVNDFQKGDIAEGYSVSREKKESFPLTVTSAQKNPTAFYLCASSIVHNYGYTFGSGTRLTVV.

The chain uses TRBV7-2 and TRBJ2-3; 8 bases map to TRBD2. Germline V gene lookup returns CDR1 SGHTA and CDR2 FQGNSA. The CDR3 totals 16 residues. The J segment lost 1 base and the V segment lost 3 bases, leaving 6 bases of the junction unmatched. The CDR3 reads CASSFGAGVGTDTQYF. The CDR3 nucleotides are TGTGCCAGCAGCTTCGGAGCGGGAGTGGGCACAGATACGCAGTATTTT.

This clone was recorded once. This chain joins TRBV6-1 and TRBJ1-4; 9 bases line up with TRBD1. The CDR3 loop spans 14 amino acids. Germline assignment: CDR1 MNHNS and CDR2 SASEGT. Trimming took 3 bases from V and 8 from J; bases not matched to a gene: 4. CDR3 coding DNA: TGTGCCAGCAGTGACGGGACAGGGTACGAAAAACTGTTTTTT. This encodes CASSDGTGYEKLFF.

Only a few counts were recorded for this clone. This chain connects TRBV30 to TRBJ2-3; D is perhaps TRBD1 (6 bases). This CDR3 has 12 amino acids. From germline, CDR1 is GTSNPN and CDR2 SVGIG (reference sequence). Trimming pared 3 bases from V and 5 bases from J, leaving 9 bases between. Here the CDR3 DNA reads TGTGCCTGGAGCGAACAGGGAGATACGCAGTATTTT. This gives the protein CAWSEQGDTQYF.

This clone was recorded once. The chain links TRBV24-1 to TRBJ2-5; 7 bases match TRBD2. Germline V gene lookup returns CDR1 KGHDR and CDR2 SFDVKD. V shed 3 bases, J shed 6 bases, and the junction held 6 bases outside the gene matches. The CDR3 has 14 residues. For the CDR3, the DNA is TGTGCCACCAGTGATCTTGGGGGGGAACAGACCCAGTACTTC. Its translation is CATSDLGGEQTQYF.

The V and J genes are TRBV6-6 and TRBJ2-1; 9 bases align to TRBD1. The J segment lost 4 bases and the V segment lost 5 bases, leaving 6 bases of the junction unmatched. Germline V CDR1 and CDR2: MNHNY, SVGAGI (reference sequence). The CDR3 is made up of 15 amino acids. CDR3 bases: TGTGCCAGCAGTCTTGGGACAGGGCCGTACAATGAGCAGTTCTTC. It specifies CASSLGTGPYNEQFF.

This chain uses TRBV5-4 with TRBJ2-5, with 8 positions matching TRBD2. This CDR3 is built from 17 residues. Germline loops: CDR1 SGHNT, CDR2 YYREEE (reference sequence). The junction had 10 bases not matched to a gene; V was cut back by 1 base and J by 2 bases. DNA of the CDR3: TGTGCCAGCAGCTTGTGGGCTGGCGGGGGGCGTCAAGAGACCCAGTACTTC. It codes for CASSLWAGGGRQETQYF.

This sequence joins TRBV27 and TRBJ1-2; 10 nucleotides line up with TRBD1. The CDR3 spans 14 residues. Germline values: CDR1 MNHEY, CDR2 SMNVEV (reference sequence). With 5 bases clipped from V and 7 bases from J, the junction kept 7 bases outside the gene matches. The CDR3 region is CASSLDRGHGGYTF. DNA for the CDR3: TGTGCCAGCAGTCTCGACAGGGGGCACGGTGGCTACACCTTC.

This clone was counted only a few times. The CDR3 sequence is CASSPTYRAIPYGYTF. In nucleotides, the CDR3 is TGCGCCAGCAGCCCTACCTACAGGGCGATTCCCTATGGCTACACCTTC. The J gene is TRBJ1-2, the V gene TRBV23-1; D is possibly TRBD1 (6 bases). TRBV23-1 belongs to the ORF category, with a function that is uncertain. The CDR3 has 16 residues. Trimming pared 6 bases from V and 4 bases from J, leaving 21 bases between.

The chain uses TRBV2 and TRBJ2-5; a possible D gene is TRBD1 (5 bases). The CDR3 consists of 13 residues. Between the trimmed V and J ends, which lost 6 bases and 2 bases, there was a span of 10 bases. Germline CDR1 and CDR2: SNHLY and FYNNEI. The CDR3 protein is CASRGLGQETQYF. The CDR3 nucleotides are TGTGCCAGCAGGGGGCTGGGTCAAGAGACCCAGTACTTC.

The J gene is TRBJ2-1, the V gene TRBV14, with 10 nucleotides matching TRBD1. The CDR3 totals 15 residues. The germline gives CDR1 SGHDN, CDR2 FVKESK. With V trimmed by 1 base and J by 6 bases, 3 bases remained unmatched. CDR3 DNA sequence: TGTGCCAGCAGCCAAGTGACAGGGGGCCGCAATGAGCAGTTCTTC. It encodes CASSQVTGGRNEQFF.